The entry below describes one T cell receptor (beta chain). Its antigen remains unknown. TCRdb keeps only in-frame clones here, not all; method: immunoSEQ multiplex PCR. The sample consists of under 150,000 clones, 65% to 90% of them appearing once. This entry comes from a study of identifying expanded T cells in peripheral blood. Regarding the study as a whole: About 1.3 clones differed between technical replicates, versus about 16 and 19 over time. Two-week clone count variance significantly increased as total template count grew.

This CDR3 contains 13 residues. Germline V CDR1 and CDR2: SQVTM, ANQGSEA. With V trimmed by 7 bases and J by 6 bases, 10 bases remained unmatched. During the collection period, no donor immune events like infections were recorded. The receptor was derived from a person between 18 and 75 years old in good health. The chain is built from TRBV29-1 and TRBJ2-3; 7 positions match TRBD2. The sequenced sample consisted of blood. For the CDR3, the DNA is TGCAGCGCCCCGGGAAGCGGGGTGGATACGCAGTATTTT. As protein: CSAPGSGVDTQYF.